This T cell receptor beta chain was recovered during a study of tumor and adjacent non-tumor tissue in lung cancer. About the study: Aged about 30 to 76 years, patients included 10 men and five or six women with stage I to III disease. Around 4.4 million productive TCRbeta reads were obtained per sample on average.

On this clonotype itself: What it binds is unknown.

Points from the study as a whole: In normal lung, the top 100 clones were significantly more dominant than in tumor. TCR diversity was significantly greater in tumor than normal lung tissue.

Three rounds of nested PCR, following a modified ARM-PCR protocol, produced the TCRbeta library. TCRdb processed the multiplex PCR reads anew with MiXCR; each CDR3 protein has one entry. The table lists approximately 120,000 distinct CDR3 sequences, under 65% of them singletons. Per germline, CDR1 LGHNA and CDR2 YNFKEQ. The CDR3 has 14 amino acids. J was trimmed by 4 bases and V by 5 bases; bases with no gene match: 7. No cell sorting was done before RNA was extracted from the tissue. Distant lung tissue was collected more than 3 cm away from the tumor edge. The sequence was collected from a man in his sixties with non-small cell lung cancer. Sequences were obtained from distant non-tumor lung tissue. The chain carries TRBV4-2 and TRBJ2-7; 8 bases align to TRBD2. The CDR3 is CASSRGLDGYEQYF. CDR3 coding DNA: TGTGCCAGCAGCAGGGGACTAGACGGTTACGAGCAGTACTTC.